Listed here are 23 T cell receptor beta chains from one sample, sequenced in a study of T cell responses to AZD1222 COVID-19 vaccine. The table came from immunoSEQ multiplex PCR; TCRdb's copy has only in-frame clones and leaves some out. The sample has under 200,000 clones, approximately 93% seen once; the top ten hold roughly 3.9%. The sequencing here drew on peripheral blood, taken on day 0 of AZD1222 vaccination. These receptors all come from an adult in good health.

The rearrangement uses TRBV10-2 and TRBJ1-3; 10 bases are a match to TRBD1. The CDR3 is 16 amino acids. In germline, CDR1 is WSHSY, CDR2 SAAADI. Trimming took 2 bases from V and 1 from J; bases not matched to a gene: 2. The CDR3 coding sequence is TGCGCCAGCAGTGAGCCGGGACAGGGGTCTGGAAACACCATATATTTT. Its translation: CASSEPGQGSGNTIYF.

This chain uses TRBV10-1 with TRBJ2-4; 11 nucleotides agree with TRBD2. CDR1 is WNHNN and CDR2 is SYGVQD in the germline V gene (reference sequence). V dropped 2 bases and J dropped 14; count of bases not matched to a gene: 5. CDR3 length equals 13 residues. In nucleotides, the CDR3 is TGCGCCAGCAGTGAGGTGACTAGCGGGAAAAAGTACTTC. Translated: CASSEVTSGKKYF.

The chain employs TRBV11-2 and TRBJ2-1, with 8 bases matching TRBD1. With 2 bases clipped from V and 4 bases from J, the junction kept 4 bases outside the gene matches. The CDR3 is 15 amino acids. The V gene's germline CDR1 is SGHAT and CDR2 FQNNGV. The CDR3 region is CASSLTDRAYNEQFF. The DNA of the CDR3 is TGTGCCAGCAGCTTAACGGACAGGGCATACAATGAGCAGTTCTTC.

This chain uses TRBV4-1 with TRBJ2-1; unclear D gene. There are 14 residues in the CDR3. The V gene lost 0 bases and the J gene lost 7 bases, with 10 bases spanning the gap. The germline CDR1 and CDR2 sequences are MGHRA and YSYEKL. The CDR3 DNA reads as TGCGCCAGCAGCCAAGAAGGGCCGAGGAATGAGCAGTTCTTC. This sequence encodes CASSQEGPRNEQFF.

The CDR3 DNA reads TGCGCCAGCAGTCCGGGACAGGACTATGGCTACACCTTC. Its protein is CASSPGQDYGYTF. V gene TRBV5-1 combines with J gene TRBJ1-2, with 8 nucleotides matching TRBD1. CDR3 size: 13 residues. After removal of 5 bases from V and 3 bases from J, the junction contained 3 bases not matched to a gene. The germline V gene encodes CDR1 SGHRS and CDR2 YFSETQ.

The chain uses TRBV29-1 and TRBJ2-5; 7 positions agree with TRBD1. With 4 bases clipped from V and 6 bases from J, the junction kept 5 bases outside the gene matches. CDR1 is SQVTM, CDR2 ANQGSEA, per germline. This CDR3 region has 12 residues. CDR3 residues: CSVGQGVKTQYF. The CDR3 bases are TGCAGCGTTGGACAGGGTGTTAAGACCCAGTACTTC.

This chain links TRBV9 with TRBJ1-4; D may be TRBD1 (5 bases). CDR1 is SGDLS, CDR2 YYNGEE, per germline. This CDR3 has 14 amino acids. The ends were cut back, 4 bases at V and 3 bases at J, with 10 bases in the middle. In DNA form, the CDR3 reads TGTGCCAGCAGCCGCCAGGGCCCTAATGAAAAACTGTTTTTT. Translation gives CASSRQGPNEKLFF.

This clone has just a few counts. The chain is built from TRBV6-2 or TRBV6-3 and TRBJ1-4; a weak D match, TRBD1 (6 bases). The CDR3 covers 16 residues. Germline V gives CDR1 MNHEY, CDR2 SVGEGT. V dropped 1 base and J dropped 0 bases, with 9 bases sitting between them. The CDR3 sequence: CASSYLDSATNEKLFF. The CDR3, as DNA: TGTGCCAGCAGTTACTTGGACAGTGCAACTAATGAAAAACTGTTTTTT.

The CDR3 DNA is TGCAGCGTTGAGCCAAATGGGGACAGGGGGCCTGGGGCCAACGTCCTGACTTTC. Its translation: CSVEPNGDRGPGANVLTF. This chain uses TRBV29-1 with TRBJ2-6; 12 positions match TRBD1. Trimming took 3 bases from V and 2 from J; bases not matched to a gene: 8. The CDR3 is 18 amino acids. The V gene's germline CDR1 is SQVTM and CDR2 ANQGSEA.

The V and J genes are TRBV18 and TRBJ1-1; 8 bases map to TRBD1. V lost 0 bases, J lost 3 bases, and 15 bases stayed unmatched. The V gene's germline CDR1 is KGHSH and CDR2 LQKENI. CDR3 length equals 19 residues. Written as DNA, the CDR3 is TGTGCCAGCTCACCACCGTCAGACAGGGGTGTGGGTCGCGACACTGAAGCTTTCTTT. It codes for CASSPPSDRGVGRDTEAFF.

V is TRBV5-5 and J is TRBJ1-1; D unclear. CDR3 length: 14 residues. Germline CDR1 is SGHKS and CDR2 is YYEKEE (reference sequence). V dropped 4 bases and J dropped 1 base, with 11 bases sitting between them. This CDR3 reads CASSPMSANTEAFF. CDR3 coding DNA: TGTGCCAGCAGCCCGATGTCGGCGAACACTGAAGCTTTCTTT.

The V call is TRBV18, the J call TRBJ2-3, with D unresolved. V gave up 5 bases and J gave up 3 bases, with 6 bases separating them. This CDR3 contains 12 residues. Looked up from germline, CDR1 is KGHSH and CDR2 is LQKENI. The CDR3 here is CASSTPTDTQYF. The DNA of the CDR3 is TGTGCCAGCTCAACTCCGACAGATACGCAGTATTTT.

The chain has TRBV11-3 and TRBJ2-1; 8 positions match TRBD2. The trim removed 2 bases at V and 5 bases at J, leaving 5 bases unmatched. Germline CDR1 is SGHNT and CDR2 is YENEEA. This CDR3 is built from 15 residues. The CDR3 nucleotides read TGTGCCAGCAGCTTATCGGGAGGGCCAGACAATGAGCAGTTCTTC. Protein sequence: CASSLSGGPDNEQFF. The whole variable domain, remainder taken from reference TRBV11-3 and TRBJ2-1, is EAGVVQSPRYKIIEKKQPVAFWCNPISGHNTLYWYLQNLGQGPELLIRYENEEAVDDSQLPKDRFSAERLKGVDSTLKIQPAELGDSAVYLCASSLSGGPDNEQFFGPGTRLTVL.

J is TRBJ2-2 and V is TRBV10-1; TRBD1 matches 10 bases. The CDR3 covers 15 residues. V lost 5 bases to trimming and J lost 5 bases; unmatched junction nucleotides: 5. The V gene's germline CDR1 is WNHNN and CDR2 SYGVQD (reference sequence). CDR3 nucleotides: TGCGCCAGCAGTCCGTCGGGACAGGGGACCGGGGAGCTGTTTTTT. Protein: CASSPSGQGTGELFF.

V gene TRBV5-1 combines with J gene TRBJ2-3; 9 bases agree with TRBD2. Trimming took 0 bases from V and 2 from J; bases not matched to a gene: 4. The CDR3 runs 16 residues. Germline CDR1 and CDR2: SGHRS and YFSETQ. As DNA, the CDR3 is TGCGCCAGCAGCTTGGCGGCTAGCGGGAACACAGATACGCAGTATTTT. It specifies CASSLAASGNTDTQYF. The full variable domain, in which reference TRBV5-1 and TRBJ2-3 provide the parts outside the CDR3, is KAGVTQTPRYLIKTRGQQVTLSCSPISGHRSVSWYQQTPGQGLQFLFEYFSETQRNKGNFPGRFSGRQFSNSRSEMNVSTLELGDSALYLCASSLAASGNTDTQYFGPGTRLTVL.

The chain uses TRBV29-1 and TRBJ1-4; possible D gene TRBD1, 5 bases. The ends were cut back, 7 bases at V and 8 bases at J, with 17 bases in the middle. Germline V gene sequence: CDR1 SQVTM, CDR2 ANQGSEA. This CDR3 comprises 13 residues. Here the CDR3 DNA reads TGCAGCGCCGACAGCCCTGGGGGGGAAAAACTGTTTTTT. This translates into CSADSPGGEKLFF.

This clone appeared once. This chain connects TRBV7-2 to TRBJ1-3, with D unclear. CDR1 and CDR2 from the germline V gene are SGHTA and FQGNSA. Trimming removed 4 bases from V and 7 bases from J, with 14 bases in between. This CDR3 is built from 14 residues. CDR3 sequence (DNA): TGTGCCAGCAGCTCTACCGTTAGGTGGAACACCATATATTTT. Translation gives CASSSTVRWNTIYF.

The gene calls are TRBV20-1 and TRBJ1-2, with D uncertain. V was cut by 2 bases and J by 8 bases, with 9 bases left in between. This CDR3 has 11 residues. Germline CDR1 reads DFQATT; CDR2 reads SNEGSKA (reference sequence). The CDR3 bases are TGCAGTGCTAGACGCCCTAACGGCTACACCTTC. Translated: CSARRPNGYTF.

The chain has TRBV9 and TRBJ1-4, with a weak D call TRBD1 (5 bases). Germline V gives CDR1 SGDLS, CDR2 YYNGEE. This CDR3 comprises 15 residues. Trimming shortened V by 1 base and J by 3 bases, and 10 bases separated the two germline ends. The chain's CDR3 is CASSVTGGSNEKLFF. In nucleotides, the CDR3 is TGTGCCAGCAGCGTAACGGGGGGTTCTAATGAAAAACTGTTTTTT.

For the CDR3, the DNA is TGTGCCAGCAGCTTATGGGACAGCAATTCACCCCTCCACTTT. Encoded protein: CASSLWDSNSPLHF. The chain recombines TRBV5-6 with TRBJ1-6; 7 positions match TRBD1. The germline V gene has CDR1 SGHDT and CDR2 YYEEEE. The CDR3 is 14 amino acids. Unmatched junction bases numbered 3, after V lost 2 bases and J lost 7 bases.

This clone came up once. The chain uses TRBV6-2 or TRBV6-3 and TRBJ2-4, with TRBD2 matching 9 bases. The CDR3 runs 14 residues. V lost 4 bases and J lost 5; bases outside the gene matches: 3. Germline CDR1 reads MNHEY; CDR2 reads SVGEGT. The CDR3 nucleotides are TGTGCCAGCAGTTCCCGCGGGGGGGAAAACATTCAGTACTTC. This codes for CASSSRGGENIQYF.

This chain connects TRBV7-6 to TRBJ1-6, with a tentative D call TRBD1 (6 bases). This CDR3 comprises 15 residues. V was pared by 4 bases and J by 6 bases, with 13 bases between. In germline, CDR1 is SGHVS, CDR2 FNYEAQ. The CDR3 DNA is TGTGCCAGCAGCTCAGCCAGGGGAACTAATTCACCCCTCCACTTT. It codes for CASSSARGTNSPLHF.

The chain has TRBV19 and TRBJ1-2; tentatively, D is TRBD1 (6 bases). Trimming removed 2 bases at V and 4 bases at J, with 14 bases between. The CDR3 is made up of 15 amino acids. From germline, CDR1 is LNHDA and CDR2 SQIVND (reference sequence). CDR3 sequence: CASSIQQGLGYGYTF. The CDR3 bases are TGTGCCAGTAGTATACAACAGGGCCTTGGCTATGGCTACACCTTC.